Following are 24 T cell receptor beta chains from one sample sequenced in a study of T cell repertoires in cytomegalovirus infection (dated 2019 in TCRdb). Which antigens these TCRs recognize remains unknown. Sample treatment or condition, as interpreted from the label and publication: in vitro stimulation with specific CMV peptide epitopes to enrich CMV-specific T cells. For sequencing, an Illumina HiSeq 1500 was employed. The public reads were quality trimmed at Q25 with fastp and then assembled into clones with MiXCR by TCRdb, keeping productive beta chains. Rows with one shared CDR3 protein collapse into an entry with the most common genes and DNA. This sample is represented by some 480,000 distinct CDR3 sequences; around a third of them were singletons. Roughly 17% of the sample is held by the ten biggest clonotypes. This specimen consisted of cultured PBMCs, obtained from culture after CMV antigen stimulation. Receptor source: a human donor in good health (CMV status not recorded). Some clones in this sample may be carry-over from other donors' samples.

CDR3 nucleotides: TGTGCCAGCAACCGACTAGCGGGAGGGAGTACGTACAATGAGCAGTTCTTC. It translates to CASNRLAGGSTYNEQFF. The genes are TRBV5-5 and TRBJ2-1; TRBD2 aligns across 14 bases. The germline gives CDR1 SGHKS, CDR2 YYEKEE (reference sequence). This CDR3 contains 17 residues. Losses at the gene ends were 6 bases for V and 4 bases for J; bases not matched to a gene: 9.

This clonotype occurred a few times. The chain couples TRBV6-2 or TRBV6-3 to TRBJ2-2; a weak D match, TRBD1 (6 bases). This CDR3 has 15 residues. Germline loops: CDR1 MNHEY, CDR2 SVGEGT. V lost 1 base to trimming and J lost 2 bases, with 8 bases between them. Here the CDR3 reads CASSYWGQNTGELFF. CDR3 DNA: TGTGCCAGCAGTTACTGGGGACAAAACACCGGGGAGCTGTTTTTT.

V usage is TRBV4-2 and J usage is TRBJ2-1; 9 nucleotides align to TRBD2. The CDR3 has 15 residues. J gave up 5 bases and V 4 bases, and 6 bases lay outside the gene matches. Germline CDR1 is LGHNA and CDR2 is YNFKEQ. This CDR3 reads CASSRGLALNNEQFF. CDR3 DNA: TGTGCCAGCAGCCGCGGACTAGCGCTTAACAATGAGCAGTTCTTC.

The V and J genes are TRBV6-2 or TRBV6-3 and TRBJ1-1; D might be TRBD1 (5 bases). Germline CDR1 and CDR2: MNHEY and SVGEGT. The CDR3 consists of 11 residues. V lost 5 bases, J lost 10 bases, and 11 bases lay in between. Here the CDR3 reads CASSQGLRAFF. In DNA form, the CDR3 reads TGTGCCAGCAGTCAGGGCTTAAGAGCTTTCTTT.

The V and J genes are TRBV7-6 and TRBJ2-7, with 8 positions matching TRBD1. Germline values: CDR1 SGHVS, CDR2 FNYEAQ. V gave up 10 bases and J gave up 6 bases; unmatched junction bases: 8. The CDR3 covers 12 residues. In DNA, the CDR3 is TGTGCCATCGAGGACAGGGCGTTCGAGCAGTACTTC. This sequence encodes CAIEDRAFEQYF.

This chain connects TRBV28 to TRBJ1-4, with D unclear. CDR1 MDHEN and CDR2 SYDVKM come from the germline V gene. V lost 8 bases to trimming and J lost 7 bases, with 23 bases between them. This CDR3 comprises 16 residues. This CDR3 reads CASGPHEEGWGEKLFF. CDR3 in DNA: TGTGCCAGCGGTCCCCATGAGGAGGGTTGGGGTGAAAAACTGTTTTTT.

This clonotype was seen more than once but under ten times. The chain employs TRBV10-3 and TRBJ2-2, with D maybe TRBD1 (5 bases). CDR1 is ENHRY, CDR2 SYGVKD, per germline. The CDR3 contains 16 residues. Trimming took 10 bases from V and 2 from J, leaving 20 bases between them. CDR3 DNA sequence: TGTGCCACCACTCGAATAGGGGAAAGTAACACCGGGGAGCTGTTTTTT. Encoded protein: CATTRIGESNTGELFF.

The chain is built from TRBV28 and TRBJ1-4; TRBD1 agrees at 7 bases. Germline CDR1 and CDR2: MDHEN and SYDVKM. V lost 6 bases, J lost 6 bases, and 7 bases stayed unmatched. The CDR3 sequence is 14 residues long. DNA of the CDR3: TGTGCCAGCAGGCCTTCAGGGGGTGATGAAAAACTGTTTTTT. Protein: CASRPSGGDEKLFF.

The CDR3 DNA reads as TGTGCCAGCAGCCATGATCCGGCCACCTACGAGCAGTACTTC. This sequence encodes CASSHDPATYEQYF. The chain joins TRBV3-1 to TRBJ2-7; D unresolved. V was trimmed by 3 bases and J by 2 bases, leaving 11 bases between them. CDR3 size: 14 residues. Germline-derived CDR1 and CDR2 are LGHDT and YNNKEL (reference sequence).

The rearrangement joins TRBV15 to TRBJ1-4; D remains unclear. V shed 1 base and J shed 2 bases, with 5 bases lying between them. CDR3 length: 14 amino acids. Germline V CDR1 and CDR2: LNHNV, YYDKDF (reference sequence). The CDR3 coding sequence is TGTGCCACCAGCAGAGTTGGGACTAATGAAAAACTGTTTTTT. This translates into CATSRVGTNEKLFF.

This rearrangement joins TRBV6-2 or TRBV6-3 to TRBJ1-6; D perhaps matches TRBD1 (6 bases). Trimming stripped 6 bases from V and 9 bases from J, with 12 bases between. CDR1 is MNHEY, CDR2 SVGEGT, per germline. The CDR3 has 13 residues. The CDR3 reads CASSRGDISPLHF. In DNA, the CDR3 is TGTGCCAGCAGCAGGGGCGACATTTCACCCCTCCACTTT.

CDR3 DNA: TGTGCCAGCAGTGAATATAGGAGGGGCGAGCAGTACTTC. It specifies CASSEYRRGEQYF. V is TRBV25-1 and J is TRBJ2-7; D may be TRBD2 (6 bases). Per germline, CDR1 MGHDK and CDR2 SYGVNS. The CDR3 sequence is 13 residues long. Between the trimmed V and J ends, which lost 0 bases and 6 bases, there was a span of 9 bases.

The V and J genes are TRBV29-1 and TRBJ1-1; D uncertain. The V end lost 1 base, the J end lost 4 bases, and 7 bases lay between the germline ends. The CDR3 loop spans 12 amino acids. From germline, CDR1 is SQVTM and CDR2 ANQGSEA. CDR3 amino acids: CSVEGVGTEAFF. The CDR3 nucleotides are TGCAGCGTTGAAGGGGTCGGCACTGAAGCTTTCTTT.

The V call is TRBV11-2, the J call TRBJ2-3, with D maybe TRBD1 (6 bases). Per the germline V gene, CDR1 is SGHAT and CDR2 is FQNNGV. The CDR3 covers 13 residues. V lost 5 bases to trimming and J lost 5 bases, with 11 bases between them. Here the CDR3 reads CASSQEGVDTQYF. The CDR3 nucleotides read TGTGCCAGCAGCCAAGAGGGGGTAGATACGCAGTATTTT.

This clonotype was observed a few times. CDR3 nucleotides: TGCGCCAGCAGCCAAGATTTTCTAGCGGGAGGGCCTAGCAACACCGGGGAGCTGTTTTTT. Its protein is CASSQDFLAGGPSNTGELFF. V is TRBV4-1 and J is TRBJ2-2; 12 bases are a match to TRBD2. Losses at the gene ends were 0 bases for V and 2 bases for J; bases not matched to a gene: 10. The germline V gene has CDR1 MGHRA and CDR2 YSYEKL. The CDR3 is made up of 20 amino acids.

This clonotype was seen once. One end of the junction is discordant with germline, which a read error may explain. The V and J genes are TRBV5-3 and TRBJ2-7, with 13 positions matching TRBD2. TRBV5-3 is flagged as an ORF with uncertain function. The CDR3 consists of 18 residues. The CDR3 DNA reads as TGTGCCAGCAGCTTTGGTCGGCCGGGACTAGCGGGATTCTACGAGCAGTACTTC. Translated, it gives CASSFGRPGLAGFYEQYF.

This clonotype was observed a few times. J is TRBJ2-7 and V is TRBV2, with 7 nucleotides matching TRBD2. CDR3 length: 13 amino acids. The ends lost 2 bases at V and 4 bases at J; junction bases unmatched: 2. The germline CDR1 and CDR2 sequences are SNHLY and FYNNEI. The DNA of the CDR3 is TGTGCCAGCAGTGAAAGAGCGGGATACGAGCAGTACTTC. This translates into CASSERAGYEQYF. The full variable domain, with the rest looked up from reference TRBV2 and TRBJ2-7, is EPEVTQTPSHQVTQMGQEVILRCVPISNHLYFYWYRQILGQKVEFLVSFYNNEISEKSEIFDDQFSVERPDGSNFTLKIRSTKLEDSAMYFCASSERAGYEQYFGPGTRLTVT.

The genes are TRBV20-1 and TRBJ2-7; TRBD2 matches at 9 bases. J lost 0 bases, V lost 6 bases, and 9 bases had no gene match. This CDR3 spans 15 amino acids. The germline V gene encodes CDR1 DFQATT and CDR2 SNEGSKA (reference sequence). The CDR3 bases are TGCAGTGCCCCGGCGGGGGGGCCCTTCTCCTACGAGCAGTACTTC. Its translation is CSAPAGGPFSYEQYF.

The CDR3 sequence is CASSLARAGAGETQYF. CDR3 DNA: TGTGCCAGCAGCTTAGCGCGAGCGGGAGCAGGGGAGACCCAGTACTTC. The J gene is TRBJ2-5, the V gene TRBV7-2, with TRBD2 identical over 8 bases. J gave up 5 bases and V 0 bases, and 8 bases lay outside the gene matches. CDR1 is SGHTA, CDR2 FQGNSA, per germline. The CDR3 length is 16 residues.

The chain uses TRBV12-3 or TRBV12-4 and TRBJ2-2; no reliable D call. Trimming took 10 bases from V and 4 from J, leaving 7 bases between them. CDR3 length: 11 amino acids. CDR3 DNA: TGTGCCATCCAAAGCACCGGGGAGCTGTTTTTT. Its translation: CAIQSTGELFF.

This clonotype has a handful of counts. This chain joins TRBV27 and TRBJ2-4, with 8 bases that match TRBD2. Germline V gives CDR1 MNHEY, CDR2 SMNVEV (reference sequence). This CDR3 is 18 amino acids long. The V segment lost 6 bases and the J segment 3 bases; nucleotides outside the gene matches: 16. Here the CDR3 reads CASSDMGTSGLIKNIQYF. Here the CDR3 DNA reads TGTGCCAGCAGCGACATGGGGACTAGTGGGTTGATCAAAAACATTCAGTACTTC.

Written as DNA, the CDR3 is TGTGCCAGCAGCTGGGTTGGAGGTTACGAGCAGTACGTC. Translating it yields CASSWVGGYEQYV. The V and J genes are TRBV7-2 and TRBJ2-7; possible D gene TRBD2, 5 bases. The V gene's germline CDR1 is SGHTA and CDR2 FQGNSA. The V gene lost 4 bases and the J gene lost 4 bases, with 11 bases spanning the gap. The CDR3 is 13 amino acids.

In its sample, this clonotype was seen a few times. The rearrangement links TRBV7-2 to TRBJ1-5; tentative D call: TRBD1 (5 bases). CDR3 length equals 16 residues. Trimming pared 1 base from V and 1 base from J, leaving 11 bases between. Per germline, CDR1 SGHTA and CDR2 FQGNSA. CDR3 in amino acids: CASSLEGMLSNQPQHF. In DNA, the CDR3 is TGTGCCAGCAGCTTAGAGGGGATGTTGAGCAATCAGCCCCAGCATTTT.

This chain joins TRBV19 and TRBJ2-5; the match to TRBD2 covers 11 bases. There are 16 residues in the CDR3. Per the germline V gene, CDR1 is LNHDA and CDR2 is SQIVND (reference sequence). V dropped 6 bases and J dropped 2; count of bases not matched to a gene: 8. Here the CDR3 DNA reads TGTGCCAGTAGCGGCCGACTAGCGGGAATACAAGAGACCCAGTACTTC. This encodes CASSGRLAGIQETQYF.